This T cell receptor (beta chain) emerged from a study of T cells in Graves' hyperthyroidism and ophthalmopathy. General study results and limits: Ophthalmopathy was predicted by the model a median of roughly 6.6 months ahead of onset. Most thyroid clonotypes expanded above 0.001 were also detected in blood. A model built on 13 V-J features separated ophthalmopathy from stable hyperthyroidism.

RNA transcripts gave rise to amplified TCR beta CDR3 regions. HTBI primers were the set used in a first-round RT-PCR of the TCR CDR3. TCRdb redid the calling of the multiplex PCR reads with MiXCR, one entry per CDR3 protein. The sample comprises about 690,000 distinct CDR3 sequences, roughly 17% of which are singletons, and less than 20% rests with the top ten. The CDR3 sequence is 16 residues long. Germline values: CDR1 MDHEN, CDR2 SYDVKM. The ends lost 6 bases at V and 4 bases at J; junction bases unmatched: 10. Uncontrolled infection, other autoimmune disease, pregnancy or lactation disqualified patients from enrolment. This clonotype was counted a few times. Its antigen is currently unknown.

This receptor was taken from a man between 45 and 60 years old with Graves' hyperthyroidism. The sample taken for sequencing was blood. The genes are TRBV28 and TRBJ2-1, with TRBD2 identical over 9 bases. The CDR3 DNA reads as TGTGCCAGCAGACCCCGACTAGCGGACGGTTACAATGAGCAGTTCTTC. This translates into CASRPRLADGYNEQFF. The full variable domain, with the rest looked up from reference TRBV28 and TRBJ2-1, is DVKVTQSSRYLVKRTGEKVFLECVQDMDHENMFWYRQDPGLGLRLIYFSYDVKMKEKGDIPEGYSVSREKKERFSLILESASTNQTSMYLCASRPRLADGYNEQFFGPGTRLTVL.